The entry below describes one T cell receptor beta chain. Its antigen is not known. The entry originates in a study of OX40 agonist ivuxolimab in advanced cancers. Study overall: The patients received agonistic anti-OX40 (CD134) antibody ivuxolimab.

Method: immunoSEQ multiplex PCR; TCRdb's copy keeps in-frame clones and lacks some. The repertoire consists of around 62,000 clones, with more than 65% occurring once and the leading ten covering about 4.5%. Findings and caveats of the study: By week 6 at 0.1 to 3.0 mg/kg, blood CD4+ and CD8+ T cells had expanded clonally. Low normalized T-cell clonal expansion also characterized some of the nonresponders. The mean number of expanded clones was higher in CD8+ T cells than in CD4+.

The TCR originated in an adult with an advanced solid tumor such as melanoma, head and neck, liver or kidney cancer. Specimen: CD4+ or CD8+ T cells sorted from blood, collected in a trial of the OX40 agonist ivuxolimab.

The CDR3 loop reads CASSQEPQVNTEAFF. The CDR3 DNA reads as TGCGCCAGCAGCCAAGAACCACAGGTGAACACTGAAGCTTTCTTT. The J gene is TRBJ1-1, the V gene TRBV4-3; a possible D gene is TRBD1 (5 bases). The ends were cut back, 0 bases at V and 0 bases at J, with 8 bases in the middle. The CDR3 is made up of 15 amino acids. The germline gives CDR1 LGHNA, CDR2 YSLEER.